The 25 T cell receptor beta chains given below trace back to one sample, sequenced in a study of CD4 and CD8 cells across lung adenocarcinoma regions. TCRdb reprocessed the PCR reads with MiXCR, giving one entry per CDR3 protein. This sample has about 5,300 distinct CDR3 sequences; roughly 60% occur once, and the top ten carry around 23%. Sequenced: CD4+ T cells from the center of a lung tumor. The receptors here all came from a female donor with lung adenocarcinoma. The CD4 and CD8 labels of this study may be unreliable.

By sample fraction, this clonotype is large (0.1 to 1%). This chain connects TRBV6-1 to TRBJ2-2; D is unresolved. The CDR3 runs 15 residues. Trimming cost V 7 bases and J 6 bases, with 18 bases left between them. Looked up from germline, CDR1 is MNHNS and CDR2 is SASEGT. The CDR3 sequence: CASMKSAGVPGELFF. The CDR3 DNA reads TGTGCCAGCATGAAAAGCGCCGGAGTCCCCGGGGAGCTGTTTTTT.

This clonotype has just a few counts. The chain uses TRBV7-2 and TRBJ2-5; D is possibly TRBD2 (7 bases). The last part of the DNA fits TRBJ2-7 better; the J call may be wrong. The CDR3 is 16 residues long. Germline CDR1 is SGHTA and CDR2 is FQGNSA. The CDR3 sequence: CASSIGVGGAYYEQYF. DNA of the CDR3: TGTGCCAGCTCCATTGGGGTGGGGGGGGCGTACTACGAGCAGTACTTC.

The V and J genes are TRBV6-5 and TRBJ2-5; 11 nucleotides line up with TRBD1. V lost 4 bases to trimming and J lost 4 bases; unmatched junction nucleotides: 8. Germline V gene lookup returns CDR1 MNHEY and CDR2 SVGAGI. This CDR3 is 16 amino acids long. The CDR3: CASSFSRDRGIETQYF. CDR3 DNA: TGTGCCAGCAGTTTTTCACGGGACAGGGGGATAGAGACCCAGTACTTC.

This chain uses TRBV6-1 with TRBJ2-2, with 7 bases aligning to TRBD2. Per the germline V gene, CDR1 is MNHNS and CDR2 is SASEGT. The V segment lost 8 bases and the J segment 4 bases; nucleotides outside the gene matches: 10. The CDR3 runs to 15 residues. The chain's CDR3 is CASRSSGGSTGELFF. The CDR3 DNA reads TGTGCCAGCCGATCTAGCGGAGGGAGCACCGGGGAGCTGTTTTTT.

DNA for the CDR3: TGTGCCAGCAGGGGACAGGGCTACAATGAGCAGTTCTTC. Translated: CASRGQGYNEQFF. This chain links TRBV27 with TRBJ2-1; 9 nucleotides align to TRBD1. The CDR3 spans 13 residues. Germline-derived CDR1 and CDR2 are MNHEY and SMNVEV (reference sequence). V shed 6 bases and J 3 bases; nucleotides not matched to a gene: 0.

The chain couples TRBV6-1 to TRBJ2-2; D perhaps matches TRBD1 (6 bases). The CDR3 has 15 residues. V lost 7 bases, J lost 6 bases, and 18 bases lay in between. Per germline, CDR1 MNHNS and CDR2 SASEGT. CDR3 sequence (DNA): TGTGCCAGCACCCGGACAGACTGGGGCGCCGGGGAGCTGTTTTTT. Its translation: CASTRTDWGAGELFF.

V usage is TRBV7-2 and J usage is TRBJ1-2; no reliable D call. The CDR3 is 16 residues long. Looked up from germline, CDR1 is SGHTA and CDR2 is FQGNSA. Deletions cut 5 bases from V and 4 bases from J, with 20 bases between. As DNA, the CDR3 is TGTGCCAGCAGCATGCCGGTTGCGACACGGAGCTATGGCTACACCTTC. Translating it yields CASSMPVATRSYGYTF.

The chain carries TRBV6-1 and TRBJ2-2; 7 positions agree with TRBD1. V lost 4 bases to trimming and J lost 4 bases; unmatched junction nucleotides: 6. Per the germline V gene, CDR1 is MNHNS and CDR2 is SASEGT. This CDR3 has 15 amino acids. CDR3 DNA sequence: TGTGCCAGCAGTGTTGAGGGGGCCGGCACCGGGGAGCTGTTTTTT. This translates into CASSVEGAGTGELFF.

This clonotype ranks as medium-sized. The gene calls are TRBV6-1 and TRBJ2-3; no firm D call. The CDR3 is 13 residues long. Germline CDR1 and CDR2: MNHNS and SASEGT. The V and J ends lost 6 bases and 5 bases respectively, with 12 bases between them. The CDR3 DNA reads TGTGCCAGCAGCCTTCTTGGGGAAGATACGCAGTATTTT. This codes for CASSLLGEDTQYF.

To note about this clonotype: The junction shows a germline mismatch at one end, possibly a read error. The chain uses TRBV27 and TRBJ2-3, with D perhaps being TRBD1 or TRBD2 (8 bases each). The CDR3 extends over 16 amino acids. Germline V gene lookup returns CDR1 MNHEY and CDR2 SMNVEV (reference sequence). CDR3 loop: CASSTGGAGGQNMQYF. The CDR3 DNA reads TGTGCCAGCAGTACAGGGGGGGCGGGAGGACAAAACATGCAGTACTTT.

The chain has TRBV6-5 and TRBJ2-5, with TRBD1 matching 10 bases. The end of the DNA aligns better with TRBJ2-7, so the J call may be wrong. This CDR3 contains 16 residues. The V gene's germline CDR1 is MNHEY and CDR2 SVGAGI. The CDR3 sequence: CASSSTKTGGTYEQYF. CDR3 nucleotides: TGTGCCAGCAGTTCCACCAAGACAGGGGGCACCTACGAGCAGTACTTC.

The chain carries TRBV6-1 and TRBJ2-4; 7 nucleotides match TRBD2. The CDR3 sequence is 15 residues long. The germline CDR1 and CDR2 sequences are MNHNS and SASEGT. V lost 8 bases and J lost 3; bases outside the gene matches: 10. CDR3: CASGMGGGGKNIQYF. CDR3 coding DNA: TGTGCCAGCGGAATGGGGGGGGGAGGCAAAAACATTCAGTACTTC.

This clonotype rates as large. The chain is built from TRBV6-5 and TRBJ2-3; a possible D gene is TRBD2 (5 bases). Trimming pared 5 bases from V and 5 bases from J, leaving 14 bases between. This CDR3 spans 14 amino acids. CDR1 and CDR2 from the germline V gene are MNHEY and SVGAGI. DNA of the CDR3: TGTGCCAGCAGTGTACTACCTGGGAGAGATACGCAGTATTTT. Translating it yields CASSVLPGRDTQYF.

This clonotype was detected only once. A read error may account for a junction end that differs from germline. The chain recombines TRBV10-2 with TRBJ2-1; D might be TRBD1 (6 bases). The V gene's germline CDR1 is WSHSY and CDR2 SAAADI. The CDR3 runs to 14 residues. Written as DNA, the CDR3 is TGCGCGGGCATTGGGGGCCTCGTCACAGATACCCAGTACTTT. Its protein is CAGIGGLVTDTQYF.

The J gene is TRBJ1-2, the V gene TRBV25-1; 8 bases agree with TRBD1. V was pared by 2 bases and J by 5 bases, with 1 base of the junction left unmatched. CDR1 and CDR2 (germline): MGHDK, SYGVNS. This CDR3 comprises 13 residues. Here the CDR3 reads CASSETGGYGYTF. The CDR3 DNA reads as TGTGCCAGCAGTGAAACAGGGGGGTATGGCTACACCTTC.

There are a few counts of this clonotype. The V gene is TRBV9, the J gene TRBJ2-1, with 8 bases that match TRBD2. With V trimmed by 6 bases and J by 7 bases, 12 bases remained unmatched. This CDR3 region has 15 residues. Germline assignment: CDR1 SGDLS and CDR2 YYNGEE. CDR3 in DNA: TGTGCCAGCACCCAGACCGGGACTAGTAGTAATGAGCAGTTCTTC. Translated, it gives CASTQTGTSSNEQFF.

The chain combines TRBV12-3 or TRBV12-4 with TRBJ2-5; 11 positions match TRBD2. The DNA end is a closer match to TRBJ2-7, so the J assignment may be wrong. The CDR3 contains 15 residues. The CDR3 region is CASSQQLAGALEQYF. The CDR3 bases are TGTGCCAGCAGCCAACAACTAGCGGGAGCGCTCGAGCAGTACTTC.

This clonotype was counted between two and nine times. The chain links TRBV6-1 to TRBJ1-2; a weak D match, TRBD1 (6 bases). The V end lost 4 bases, the J end lost 3 bases, and 21 bases lay between the germline ends. Germline V gene sequence: CDR1 MNHNS, CDR2 SASEGT. The CDR3 runs 17 residues. The CDR3 sequence: CASSVKVGGAPDYGYTF. The CDR3 DNA follows: TGTGCCAGCAGTGTGAAGGTCGGGGGGGCGCCAGACTATGGCTACACCTTC.

The rearrangement uses TRBV6-5 and TRBJ2-1, with D unclear. V lost 3 bases to trimming and J lost 0 bases, with 9 bases between them. CDR1 is MNHEY, CDR2 SVGAGI, per germline. The CDR3 length is 15 residues. The CDR3 spells CASSYTIISYNEQFF. The CDR3 DNA follows: TGTGCCAGCAGTTATACTATAATCTCCTACAATGAGCAGTTCTTC.

The rearrangement joins TRBV6-1 to TRBJ2-5; TRBD2 aligns across 10 bases. The assigned J gene may be wrong: the sequence end matches TRBJ2-1 better. The germline V gene has CDR1 MNHNS and CDR2 SASEGT. There are 14 residues in the CDR3. CDR3 sequence reads: CASSVIAGGSWQFF. The CDR3 DNA is TGTGCCAGCAGTGTAATAGCGGGAGGTTCATGGCAGTTCTTC.

In this sample, this clonotype is medium-sized (0.01 to 0.1%). The genes are TRBV6-1 and TRBJ1-1; 9 bases agree with TRBD1. V was pared by 3 bases and J by 12 bases, with 5 bases of the junction left unmatched. Germline V gives CDR1 MNHNS, CDR2 SASEGT. The CDR3 is 12 residues long. CDR3 coding DNA: TGTGCCAGCAGTGAGGGACAGGGAAATCCTTTCTTT. This sequence encodes CASSEGQGNPFF.

The CDR3 here is CASSDVSGNWNTQYF. In nucleotides, the CDR3 is TGCGCCAGCAGTGATGTCAGCGGGAATTGGAATACGCAGTATTTT. The chain combines TRBV10-1 with TRBJ2-5, with 7 nucleotides matching TRBD2. The DNA end is a closer match to TRBJ2-3, so the J assignment may be wrong. This CDR3 region has 15 residues. From germline, CDR1 is WNHNN and CDR2 SYGVQD (reference sequence).

Concerning this clonotype itself: Since a much larger clone is just one base distant, this may be a read error. CDR3 sequence (DNA): TGTGCCAGCAGTTACGACAGTAATCAAGAGACCCAGTTCTTC. Its translation is CASSYDSNQETQFF. The rearrangement joins TRBV6-5 to TRBJ2-5; perhaps TRBD1 as D (5 bases). The last part of the DNA fits TRBJ2-1 better; the J call may be wrong. Per the germline V gene, CDR1 is MNHEY and CDR2 is SVGAGI. This CDR3 has 14 residues.

This clonotype was recorded a few times. The rearrangement uses TRBV7-2 and TRBJ2-1; TRBD2 matches at 10 bases. CDR3 size: 15 residues. V lost 4 bases to trimming and J lost 8 bases; unmatched junction nucleotides: 8. The germline gives CDR1 SGHTA, CDR2 FQGNSA. CDR3 sequence: CASSYTSGISYEQFF. As DNA, the CDR3 is TGTGCCAGCAGCTATACTAGCGGGATAAGTTATGAGCAGTTCTTC.

This clonotype was seen a few times. The gene calls are TRBV12-3 or TRBV12-4 and TRBJ1-1, with TRBD1 identical over 7 bases. CDR3 size: 14 residues. Losses at the gene ends were 7 bases for V and 0 bases for J; bases not matched to a gene: 5. CDR3 DNA sequence: TGTGCCAGCACCCAGGGACAGTTGAACACTGAAGCTTTCTTT. Translated, it gives CASTQGQLNTEAFF.